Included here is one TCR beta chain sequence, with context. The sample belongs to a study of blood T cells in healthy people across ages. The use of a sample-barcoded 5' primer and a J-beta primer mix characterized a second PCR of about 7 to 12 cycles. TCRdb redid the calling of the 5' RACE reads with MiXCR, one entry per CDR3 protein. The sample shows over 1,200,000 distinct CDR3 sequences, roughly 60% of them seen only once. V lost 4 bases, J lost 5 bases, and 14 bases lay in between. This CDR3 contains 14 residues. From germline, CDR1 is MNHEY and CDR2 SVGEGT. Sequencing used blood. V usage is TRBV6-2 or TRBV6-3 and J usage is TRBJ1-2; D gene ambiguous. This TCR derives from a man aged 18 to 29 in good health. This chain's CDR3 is CASSSDRDLYGYTF. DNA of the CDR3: TGTGCCAGCAGTTCAGACCGCGACTTATATGGCTACACCTTC.